This entry lists 2 T cell receptor beta chains sequenced from one sample in a study of tumor-infiltrating lymphocytes in localized non-small cell lung cancer. Clones were read by immunoSEQ multiplex PCR, and TCRdb kept only the in-frame ones, dropping some. The data hold 14,000 to 15,000 clones, with roughly 76% observed a single time. Source material: lung tumor tissue. The origin of the receptors is a human donor with non-small cell lung cancer.

V and J are TRBV11-3 and TRBJ1-4; D is ambiguous. The CDR3 is made up of 13 amino acids. CDR1 and CDR2 (germline): SGHNT, YENEEA. V was trimmed by 5 bases and J by 5 bases, leaving 9 bases between them. CDR3 protein: CASSRRVNEKLFF. The CDR3 region has the DNA TGTGCCAGCAGCCGCCGGGTCAATGAAAAACTGTTTTTT.

As DNA, the CDR3 is TGTGCCAGCAGCTTATCCAGGGTACGTCAGCCCCAGCATTTT. Amino acids: CASSLSRVRQPQHF. The gene calls are TRBV7-2 and TRBJ1-5; D is perhaps TRBD1 (5 bases). Trimming pared 2 bases from V and 6 bases from J, leaving 11 bases between. This CDR3 is 14 amino acids long. Germline V gene sequence: CDR1 SGHTA, CDR2 FQGNSA.